These 22 T cell receptor beta chains share one sample of origin, sequenced in a study of blood T cells in healthy people across ages. With a J-beta primer mix and a sample-barcoded 5' primer, a second PCR ran about 6 to 11 cycles. TCRdb processed the 5' RACE reads anew with MiXCR; each CDR3 protein has one entry. The sample gives some 790,000 distinct CDR3 sequences, around 26% of which show up once; roughly 17% is in the top ten. The specimen was blood. The receptors were gathered from a woman at least 80 years old in good health.

This clonotype was detected ten times or more. This chain connects TRBV5-1 to TRBJ2-5, with D tentatively TRBD1 (6 bases). The CDR3 is 13 amino acids. Germline V gene sequence: CDR1 SGHRS, CDR2 YFSETQ. V lost 5 bases and J 5 bases, leaving 13 bases between the germline ends. The CDR3 loop reads CASRLQGKETQYF. The CDR3 DNA reads TGCGCCAGCAGACTACAGGGAAAGGAGACCCAGTACTTC. The variable domain in full, with the rest retrieved from reference TRBV5-1 and TRBJ2-5, is KAGVTQTPRYLIKTRGQQVTLSCSPISGHRSVSWYQQTPGQGLQFLFEYFSETQRNKGNFPGRFSGRQFSNSRSEMNVSTLELGDSALYLCASRLQGKETQYFGPGTRLLVL.

This clonotype was seen ten or more times. The chain links TRBV12-3 or TRBV12-4 to TRBJ2-3; the D is unclear. The CDR3 runs to 15 residues. V was pared by 7 bases and J by 0 bases, with 14 bases between. CDR3 DNA: TGTGCCAGCAATCGGCAGACGACTAGCACAGATACGCAGTATTTT. As protein: CASNRQTTSTDTQYF.

At least ten counts were recorded for this clonotype. The chain has TRBV9 and TRBJ2-7, with 10 positions matching TRBD1. This CDR3 contains 15 residues. With 0 bases clipped from V and 4 bases from J, the junction kept 4 bases outside the gene matches. CDR1 is SGDLS and CDR2 is YYNGEE in the germline V gene. CDR3 DNA: TGTGCCAGCAGCGTAGGACAGGGGGCGGGATACGAGCAGTACTTC. Amino acids: CASSVGQGAGYEQYF.

V and J are TRBV20-1 and TRBJ2-1; 7 nucleotides agree with TRBD1. Germline-derived CDR1 and CDR2 are DFQATT and SNEGSKA (reference sequence). V shed 5 bases and J 6 bases; nucleotides not matched to a gene: 16. The CDR3 is 16 residues long. The CDR3 region has the DNA TGCAGTGCTGGAAGGGGGCAAAAACCCCTTGGCAATGAGCAGTTCTTC. It is translated as CSAGRGQKPLGNEQFF.

This clonotype was seen many times. The chain recombines TRBV12-3 or TRBV12-4 with TRBJ2-5; 11 bases are shared with TRBD1. V dropped 3 bases and J dropped 5; count of bases not matched to a gene: 5. There are 15 residues in the CDR3. This chain's CDR3 is CASSLWTGGSETQYF. The CDR3 DNA follows: TGTGCCAGCAGTTTGTGGACAGGGGGCAGCGAGACCCAGTACTTC.

This clonotype was counted a few times. A much more abundant neighbour one base away suggests this may be a read error. This CDR3 is CASSPGHTHNEQFF. CDR3 nucleotides: TGTGCCAGCAGCCCTGGACATACCCACAATGAGCAGTTCTTC. The chain uses TRBV7-6 and TRBJ2-1, with D perhaps TRBD1 (5 bases). V lost 5 bases to trimming and J lost 5 bases, with 13 bases between them. Germline-derived CDR1 and CDR2 are SGHVS and FNYEAQ. The CDR3 extends over 14 amino acids.

As for this clonotype: Since a much larger clone is just one base distant, this may be a read error. The rearrangement links TRBV5-1 to TRBJ2-1; 8 bases match TRBD2. Germline CDR1 is SGHRS and CDR2 is YFSETQ. CDR3 length equals 15 residues. The V and J ends lost 1 base and 7 bases, in that order; junction bases with no gene match: 7. The chain's CDR3 is CASSLNSGGRNEQFF. The CDR3 coding sequence is TGCGCCAGCAGCTTGAACAGCGGGGGCCGTAATGAGCAGTTCTTC. Drawing the rest from reference TRBV5-1 and TRBJ2-1, the complete variable domain is KAGVTQTPRYLIKTRGQQVTLSCSPISGHRSVSWYQQTPGQGLQFLFEYFSETQRNKGNFPGRFSGRQFSNSRSEMNVSTLELGDSALYLCASSLNSGGRNEQFFGPGTRLTVL.

This clonotype was picked up many times. This chain links TRBV7-2 with TRBJ2-7; no clear D. The V gene lost 4 bases and the J gene lost 3 bases, with 4 bases spanning the gap. The CDR3 consists of 11 residues. Germline CDR1 and CDR2: SGHTA and FQGNSA. CDR3 amino acids: CASSSLYEQYF. Here the CDR3 DNA reads TGTGCCAGCAGCTCGCTCTACGAGCAGTACTTC.

This clonotype was seen at least ten times. CDR3 in amino acids: CASSPHGVGNQPQHF. The CDR3 region has the DNA TGTGCCAGCAGCCCACACGGAGTCGGCAATCAGCCCCAGCATTTT. The chain carries TRBV7-2 and TRBJ1-5; no definite D call. CDR1 is SGHTA, CDR2 FQGNSA, per germline. Trimming left V 5 bases short and J 2 bases short, with 13 bases between. The CDR3 sequence is 15 residues long.

This clonotype was seen repeatedly, ten times or more. The rearrangement uses TRBV10-3 and TRBJ1-1; TRBD1 matches 7 bases. The CDR3 length is 13 residues. The germline V gene has CDR1 ENHRY and CDR2 SYGVKD. With 5 bases clipped from V and 4 bases from J, the junction kept 4 bases outside the gene matches. CDR3 region: CAISPQGGTEAFF. The CDR3 nucleotides read TGTGCCATCAGTCCCCAGGGGGGCACTGAAGCTTTCTTT.

The chain joins TRBV28 to TRBJ1-2; a weak D match, TRBD1 (5 bases). The V end was cut by 7 bases, the J end by 0 bases, with 18 bases between. The CDR3 totals 16 residues. CDR1 MDHEN and CDR2 SYDVKM come from the germline V gene. For the CDR3, the DNA is TGTGCCAGCACTTTTGGGGGATTATTGGCTAACTATGGCTACACCTTC. It codes for CASTFGGLLANYGYTF.

The table lists this clonotype with many counts. The chain employs TRBV7-9 and TRBJ2-5; the match to TRBD2 covers 8 bases. The CDR3 is 16 residues long. Germline loops: CDR1 SEHNR, CDR2 FQNEAQ (reference sequence). Trimming cost V 7 bases and J 2 bases; bases outside gene matches: 12. The CDR3 region has the DNA TGTGCCAGCACCGAATATGGCGGGGGGACGCAAGAGACCCAGTACTTC. Its translation: CASTEYGGGTQETQYF.

CDR3 nucleotides: TGCGCCAGCAGTCGAACAGTTCGTCAAGAGACCCAGTACTTC. Translated: CASSRTVRQETQYF. V is TRBV5-1 and J is TRBJ2-7; D not resolved. The tail of the sequence fits TRBJ2-5 better, so the J call may be wrong. This CDR3 region has 14 residues. Germline CDR1 and CDR2: SGHRS and YFSETQ.

Ten or more counts support this clonotype. The chain employs TRBV20-1 and TRBJ2-3, with TRBD2 as a possible D gene (6 bases). The CDR3 consists of 15 residues. Trimming took 1 base from V and 1 from J, leaving 12 bases between them. CDR1 and CDR2 (germline): DFQATT, SNEGSKA (reference sequence). CDR3: CSARGIWGGTDTQYF. As DNA, the CDR3 is TGCAGTGCTAGAGGGATATGGGGGGGCACAGATACGCAGTATTTT.

The J gene is TRBJ2-1, the V gene TRBV6-1, with TRBD2 matching over 9 bases. CDR1 MNHNS and CDR2 SASEGT come from the germline V gene. Trimming cost V 4 bases and J 3 bases; bases outside gene matches: 1. The CDR3 totals 14 residues. CDR3 amino acids: CASSGAGGYNEQFF. The CDR3 DNA is TGTGCCAGCAGTGGAGCGGGGGGCTACAATGAGCAGTTCTTC.

On this clonotype itself: At one end, the junction sequence differs from germline, possibly due to a read error. The gene calls are TRBV20-1 and TRBJ2-6; tentative D call: TRBD1 (7 bases). This CDR3 spans 17 amino acids. CDR1 and CDR2 (germline): DFQATT, SNEGSKA (reference sequence). DNA for the CDR3: TGCAGTGCTAGAGGTGCGACAGGGAGGTCTGGGACCAACGTCCTGACTTTC. It encodes CSARGATGRSGTNVLTF.

This clonotype has ten or more counts. The rearrangement joins TRBV7-2 to TRBJ2-3; D possibly corresponds to TRBD2 (5 bases). With 4 bases removed from V and 0 bases from J, the gap between germline ends came to 11 bases. The CDR3 loop spans 15 amino acids. Germline CDR1 reads SGHTA; CDR2 reads FQGNSA. As DNA, the CDR3 is TGTGCCAGCAGCTCCTGGCGGGCTAGCACAGATACGCAGTATTTT. It translates to CASSSWRASTDTQYF. Looking up the rest from reference TRBV7-2 and TRBJ2-3 gives the full variable domain: GAGVSQSPSNKVTEKGKDVELRCDPISGHTALYWYRQSLGQGLEFLIYFQGNSAPDKSGLPSDRFSAERTGGSVSTLTIQRTQQEDSAVYLCASSSWRASTDTQYFGPGTRLTVL.

This clonotype was recorded a few times. The V call is TRBV28, the J call TRBJ2-1; 10 nucleotides align to TRBD2. Germline values: CDR1 MDHEN, CDR2 SYDVKM. The CDR3 extends over 17 amino acids. The V and J ends lost 2 bases and 8 bases, in that order; junction bases with no gene match: 12. CDR3 in DNA: TGTGCCAGCAGTTTACTGGGACTAGCGACGCTGCGGGATGAGCAGTTCTTC. Its protein is CASSLLGLATLRDEQFF.

Ten or more counts support this clonotype. This sequence joins TRBV2 and TRBJ2-1, with 16 nucleotides matching TRBD2. The CDR3 runs to 19 residues. The junction had 11 bases not matched to a gene; V was cut back by 7 bases and J by 2 bases. The germline gives CDR1 SNHLY, CDR2 FYNNEI. The CDR3 protein is CASKAGTSGGAGPYNEQFF. CDR3 coding DNA: TGTGCCAGCAAGGCGGGGACTAGCGGGGGGGCGGGTCCCTACAATGAGCAGTTCTTC.

For this clonotype: A much larger clonotype is one base distant, so this may be a read error. The V call is TRBV5-1, the J call TRBJ2-3; D might be TRBD1 or TRBD2, each matching 7 bases. The V gene's germline CDR1 is SGHRS and CDR2 YFSETQ. CDR3 length equals 16 residues. The CDR3 sequence: CASSLLLGGGTDMQYF. CDR3 coding DNA: TGCGCCAGCAGCTTGTTGCTGGGAGGGGGCACAGATATGCAGTATTTT.

This clonotype showed up just a few times. Sequence at one end of the junction differs from germline and may be a read error. The chain joins TRBV12-3 or TRBV12-4 to TRBJ1-2, with 7 bases that match TRBD1. This CDR3 is 14 amino acids long. CDR3: CACSMGQRNYGYTF. The CDR3 DNA reads as TGTGCCTGCAGTATGGGACAGCGTAACTATGGCTACACCTTC.

In its sample, this clonotype was seen many times. The chain has TRBV27 and TRBJ1-2; 8 nucleotides line up with TRBD1. V lost 5 bases, J lost 7 bases, and 6 bases stayed unmatched. The CDR3 is made up of 13 amino acids. Germline-derived CDR1 and CDR2 are MNHEY and SMNVEV (reference sequence). CDR3 loop: CASSPQGASGYTF. The CDR3 nucleotides are TGTGCCAGCAGTCCCCAGGGGGCAAGTGGCTACACCTTC.